This T cell receptor beta chain emerged from a study of breast tumors, draining lymph nodes, adjacent tissues (dated by TCRdb to the mid-2010s). Turning to the overall study: The study compared TCR beta repertoires across tumor, adjacent nontumor tissue and axillary lymph nodes from breast cancer patients. The study aimed to assess the relationships and possible T-cell exchange between tumor, surrounding tissue and draining lymph node repertoires in human breast cancer. Summary of the overall study and its limitations: Tumors showed preferential V and J gene usage, and their T-cell repertoire diversity fell below that of lymph nodes yet above that of nontumor tissue. Rather than being directly demonstrated, the conclusion that tumor T cells originate in lymph nodes was presented as consistent with a hypothesis. The similarity between tumor and nontumor tissue repertoires was significantly greater in luminal-like breast cancer than in basal-like breast cancer. The data were considered consistent with the idea that most tumor T cells come from the lymph node and then expand in tumor tissue.

The reads were generated on an Illumina HiSeq 2000. TCR beta chain libraries were generated through multiplex PCR amplification. High-throughput sequencing was used to analyze the amplified TCR beta chain products. TCRdb took the public reads, trimmed them with fastp at Q25, ran MiXCR for clone calling and kept in-frame beta chains. When rows share a CDR3 protein, they turn into one entry using the most common DNA and genes. The sample table lists under 110,000 distinct CDR3 sequences, approximately 28% of them with a count of one. Under 6% of the sample lies in the top ten. About this clonotype: The clone's antigen remains unknown. This sequence may be a read error, since a much larger clone differs from it by one base.

CDR3 length: 15 amino acids, cysteine to phenylalanine. The only DNA kept is the CDR3, 45 bases in frame from the first base. Here V drops 4 bases and J drops 10 bases, and the junction holds 15 bases not matched to any gene. Per the germline V gene, SGHDT is the CDR1 and YYEEEE is the CDR2. The lymph node samples were taken from the axillary draining lymph nodes of breast cancer patients. The sequence links TRBV5-6 to TRBJ2-7; TRBD1 aligns with 9 central bases. Sequencing was done on a sample of axillary lymph node tissue. The TCR was taken from a female donor with breast cancer. Some clones in this sample may be carry-over from other donors' samples. The CDR3 corresponds to CASSQSPAQGAPQYF. The nucleotide sequence is TGTGCCAGCAGCCAGTCTCCAGCACAGGGGGCCCCTCAGTACTTC.